These 18 T cell receptor beta chains originate from one sample sequenced in a study of T cell repertoires in ileal Crohn's disease (dated by TCRdb to between 2018 and 2021). Receptor libraries were prepared by the immunoSEQ multiplex PCR assay. The immuneACCESS repertoire file appears here via TCRdb, limited to in-frame rearrangements. These files lack a portion of the clones; in checked studies, under half of the deficit traces to unresolved V genes, and the cause of the others is not known. This sample lists about 7,900 clones; roughly 79% were detected once. The top ten clonotypes cover less than 5% of the sample. The sequenced material came from ileal tissue. These receptors all come from an adult with Crohn's disease.

The chain has TRBV5-8 and TRBJ2-5, with a weak D call TRBD1 (7 bases). The germline V and J ends were trimmed by 3 bases and 2 bases, with 11 bases remaining between them. Germline loops: CDR1 SGHTS, CDR2 YDEGEE. The CDR3 sequence is 14 residues long. The CDR3 DNA reads TGTGCCAGCAGCTCACAGGGGAGGCAAGAGACCCAGTACTTC. The encoded protein is CASSSQGRQETQYF.

The chain combines TRBV6-5 with TRBJ1-3; possible D gene TRBD1, 5 bases. The CDR3 runs 15 residues. Germline CDR1 is MNHEY and CDR2 is SVGAGI. The V end was cut by 2 bases, the J end by 2 bases, with 10 bases between. This chain's CDR3 is CASSYGGEAGNTIYF. The CDR3 DNA reads as TGTGCCAGCAGTTACGGGGGGGAAGCTGGAAACACCATATATTTT.

The chain uses TRBV28 and TRBJ2-1; 7 bases are a match to TRBD2. CDR1 is MDHEN, CDR2 SYDVKM, per germline. The CDR3 covers 16 residues. Trimming removed 6 bases from V and 12 bases from J; junction bases left unmatched: 20. For the CDR3, the DNA is TGTGCCAGCAGCCTGGAACTAGCGTCTCTGTCCTCACGGCAGTTCTTC. This encodes CASSLELASLSSRQFF.

V is TRBV9 and J is TRBJ2-1, with TRBD2 matching 14 bases. CDR3 length equals 20 residues. Losses at the gene ends were 0 bases for V and 3 bases for J; bases not matched to a gene: 11. Germline V gives CDR1 SGDLS, CDR2 YYNGEE. CDR3 nucleotides: TGTGCCAGCAGCGTAGAGGGACTAGCGGGGGCACAACAACTCTACAATGAGCAGTTCTTC. Translation gives CASSVEGLAGAQQLYNEQFF.

This clone is judged medium-sized. V and J are TRBV5-4 and TRBJ2-7, with 11 bases aligning to TRBD1. Germline V CDR1 and CDR2: SGHNT, YYREEE (reference sequence). V lost 4 bases to trimming and J lost 6 bases; unmatched junction nucleotides: 6. The CDR3 extends over 14 amino acids. The CDR3 here is CASSPGTGGFEQYF. CDR3 nucleotide sequence: TGTGCCAGCAGCCCCGGGACAGGGGGTTTCGAGCAGTACTTC. The full variable domain, rest sourced from reference TRBV5-4 and TRBJ2-7, is ETGVTQSPTHLIKTRGQQVTLRCSSQSGHNTVSWYQQALGQGPQFIFQYYREEENGRGNFPPRFSGLQFPNYSSELNVNALELDDSALYLCASSPGTGGFEQYFGPGTRLTVT.

The CDR3 is CASSGQGGTEAFF. Written as DNA, the CDR3 is TGTGCCAGTAGTGGACAGGGTGGCACTGAAGCTTTCTTT. The rearrangement joins TRBV19 to TRBJ1-1, with 8 bases lining up with TRBD1. Germline V lookup: CDR1 LNHDA, CDR2 SQIVND (reference sequence). This CDR3 has 13 residues. Trimming removed 5 bases from V and 4 bases from J; junction bases left unmatched: 3.

The chain carries TRBV10-3 and TRBJ2-4; 7 bases agree with TRBD1. With 10 bases clipped from V and 8 bases from J, the junction kept 11 bases outside the gene matches. Germline CDR1 reads ENHRY; CDR2 reads SYGVKD. This CDR3 contains 13 residues. CDR3 amino acids: CATTGDLLDIQYF. The CDR3, as DNA: TGTGCCACAACAGGGGATTTATTGGACATTCAGTACTTC.

This chain links TRBV13 with TRBJ2-2, with no clear D. Deletions cut 1 base from V and 5 bases from J, with 8 bases between. The CDR3 loop spans 14 amino acids. Germline CDR1 is PRHDT and CDR2 is FYEKMQ (reference sequence). The CDR3 DNA is TGTGCCAGCAGCTTAGCGGAACTAACCGGGGAGCTGTTTTTT. Amino acid sequence: CASSLAELTGELFF.

The rearrangement links TRBV7-3 to TRBJ2-3; perhaps TRBD1 as D (6 bases). This CDR3 is 13 amino acids long. Trimming removed 6 bases from V and 5 bases from J, with 12 bases in between. From germline, CDR1 is SGHTA and CDR2 FQGTGA. CDR3: CASSPTGVDTQYF. The CDR3 DNA sequence: TGTGCCAGCAGTCCGACAGGAGTAGATACGCAGTATTTT. Supplemented by reference TRBV7-3 and TRBJ2-3, the full variable domain reads GAGVSQTPSNKVTEKGKYVELRCDPISGHTALYWYRQSLGQGPEFLIYFQGTGAADDSGLPNDRFFAVRPEGSVSTLKIQRTERGDSAVYLCASSPTGVDTQYFGPGTRLTVL.

This chain connects TRBV9 to TRBJ2-3; TRBD2 agrees at 11 bases. Germline assignment: CDR1 SGDLS and CDR2 YYNGEE. After removal of 3 bases from V and 1 base from J, the junction contained 4 bases not matched to a gene. This CDR3 is built from 16 residues. Here the CDR3 reads CASSDTLAGGTDTQYF. CDR3 coding DNA: TGTGCCAGCAGCGATACACTAGCGGGGGGCACAGATACGCAGTATTTT.

The CDR3 DNA follows: TGCAGCGTTGGACTAGTCGGGGAGACCCAGTACTTC. Encoded protein: CSVGLVGETQYF. The chain recombines TRBV29-1 with TRBJ2-5, with D perhaps matching TRBD2 (6 bases). Trimming left V 4 bases short and J 5 bases short, with 11 bases between. Looked up from germline, CDR1 is SQVTM and CDR2 is ANQGSEA. The CDR3 is 12 amino acids.

The chain joins TRBV2 to TRBJ1-4, with D perhaps matching TRBD1 (5 bases). CDR1 is SNHLY, CDR2 FYNNEI, per germline. The V end was cut by 3 bases, the J end by 7 bases, with 12 bases between. This CDR3 contains 14 residues. The CDR3 bases are TGTGCCAGCAGTGACACAGGTTCAAGTGAAAAACTGTTTTTT. Translation gives CASSDTGSSEKLFF.

The CDR3 is CATSNTERGVPSSYNEQFF. The CDR3 coding sequence is TGTGCCACCAGCAATACCGAGCGGGGGGTCCCGAGCTCCTACAATGAGCAGTTCTTC. The rearrangement joins TRBV15 to TRBJ2-1; 9 positions agree with TRBD2. Germline V gene sequence: CDR1 LNHNV, CDR2 YYDKDF (reference sequence). Trimming removed 4 bases from V and 0 bases from J; junction bases left unmatched: 13. This CDR3 has 19 residues.

For this clone: An end of the junction does not agree with germline; a read error may underlie this. This sequence joins TRBV7-7 and TRBJ2-1; the match to TRBD2 covers 10 bases. The CDR3 has 16 residues. From germline, CDR1 is SSHAT and CDR2 FNYEAQ (reference sequence). Here the CDR3 DNA reads TGTGCTAGCAGCTTAAGAGCGGGGGGGGACTACAATGAGCAGTTCTTC. It yields the protein CASSLRAGGDYNEQFF.

J is TRBJ1-2 and V is TRBV5-1; D might be TRBD1 (6 bases). V was cut by 5 bases and J by 8 bases, with 16 bases left in between. Germline values: CDR1 SGHRS, CDR2 YFSETQ. The CDR3 has 13 amino acids. CDR3 nucleotides: TGCGCCAGCAGTCCGGACAGCCGAGGGGGCTACACCTTC. Translating it yields CASSPDSRGGYTF.

J is TRBJ2-2 and V is TRBV6-6; 11 bases map to TRBD2. Per germline, CDR1 MNHNY and CDR2 SVGAGI (reference sequence). The V and J ends lost 7 bases and 7 bases, in that order; junction bases with no gene match: 5. The CDR3 spans 14 residues. CDR3 region: CASTPGLAVGELFF. The CDR3 region has the DNA TGTGCCAGCACACCGGGACTAGCGGTCGGGGAGCTGTTTTTT.

This chain joins TRBV9 and TRBJ2-1, with TRBD2 identical over 7 bases. Germline trimming cut 4 bases from V and 3 bases from J; bases unmatched to any gene: 4. Germline V gives CDR1 SGDLS, CDR2 YYNGEE. The CDR3 spans 14 residues. CDR3 loop: CASSKAGDYNEQFF. CDR3 sequence (DNA): TGTGCCAGCAGCAAGGCGGGGGACTACAATGAGCAGTTCTTC. Combining the CDR3 with reference TRBV9 and TRBJ2-1 gives the whole variable domain DSGVTQTPKHLITATGQRVTLRCSPRSGDLSVYWYQQSLDQGLQFLIQYYNGEERAKGNILERFSAQQFPDLHSELNLSSLELGDSALYFCASSKAGDYNEQFFGPGTRLTVL.

The V and J genes are TRBV7-3 and TRBJ2-3; D not certain. The CDR3 spans 15 residues. V was pared by 1 base and J by 1 base, with 9 bases between. Germline values: CDR1 SGHTA, CDR2 FQGTGA. The CDR3 loop reads CASSLMATRTDTQYF. The CDR3 bases are TGTGCCAGCAGCTTAATGGCGACACGCACAGATACGCAGTATTTT.